Detailed here is one T cell receptor beta chain. The antigen remains unidentified. The CDR3 has 14 residues. Germline-derived CDR1 and CDR2 are DFQATT and SNEGSKA (reference sequence). The ends were cut back, 3 bases at V and 1 base at J, with 12 bases in the middle. RNA transcripts gave rise to amplified TCR beta CDR3 regions. A set of HTBI primers served as the primers for a first-round RT-PCR of the TCR CDR3. TCRdb used MiXCR to reprocess the multiplex PCR reads, holding one entry per CDR3 protein. Among over 700,000 distinct CDR3 sequences listed, about 17% were seen once. This sample was taken from a study of T cells in Graves' hyperthyroidism and ophthalmopathy. The PBMCs studied were ones that came from 10 ml fresh peripheral blood. Findings of the study overall: Most clonotypes expanded in the thyroid (above 0.001) were also present in blood.

The sequence was collected from a woman aged 50 to 60 with Graves' hyperthyroidism that later progressed to Graves' ophthalmopathy. The rearrangement joins TRBV20-1 to TRBJ1-1, with D uncertain. Sequencing input: blood. The CDR3 spells CSARPGSKNTEAFF. CDR3 bases: TGCAGTGCTAGGCCGGGAAGCAAGAACACTGAAGCTTTCTTT.